This paragraph reports one T cell receptor (beta chain). Its antigen remains unidentified. No base-level quality is on record; no much larger clone is a single base apart. The CDR3 regions of human TCRbeta chains were subjected to immunosequencing. For the original study's pipeline: TCRs in the repertoires were compared against a reference library of SARS-CoV-2-specific TCRs that had been generated with the MIRA antigen-specificity platform. Breadth meant the fraction of unique TCRs that were SARS-CoV-2-associated, whereas depth meant the fraction of total T cells that were SARS-CoV-2-associated. Using the MIRA data, each spike-specific TCR was assigned both to the spike region to which the TCR was reactive and to a CD4 or CD8 class. Log10-transformed breadth and depth values were compared by one-way ANOVA with Sidak's multiple comparisons tests. In its TCRdb copy, this immuneACCESS table keeps in-frame sequences only and misses some clones. Where compared with another copy, unresolved V genes explain less than half of these, and the others have no known cause. The DNA was the basis for D and trimming; V, J and clone size are from that table. Across this sample there are about 94,000 clones, with approximately 90% seen only once. The ten most abundant clones make up roughly 13% of the sample.

The sample's time point label, decoded: baseline before first vaccination. Vaccinee samples were obtained from the UK trials COV001 and COV002, which included a single-blind randomized controlled phase 2/3 trial of AZD1222 (ChAdOx1 nCoV-19) in healthy adults. Trial participant PBMC samples were collected at day 0 and day 28 after the second dose for TCRbeta chain sequencing. This entry belongs to a study of T cell responses to AZD1222 COVID-19 vaccine (dated by TCRdb to about 2021). Turning to the overall study: AZD1222 recipients whose second dose came at about 4 weeks and those whose second dose came at about 12 weeks were combined into one group, since spike-specific TCR depth and breadth did not differ between the two schedules. TCR sequencing covered 233 trial participants: 207 given two doses of AZD1222 and around 26 given two doses of MenACWY control vaccine. Trial participants were enrolled by age into subgroups of 18-55, 56-69 and 70-plus years, and about 150, 27 and 61 TCR-sequenced participants, respectively, were included in these subgroups. What the authors observed across the whole study: Vaccine-associated CD4 TCRs spanned the whole spike protein, with dominant responses in regions 160-218 and 743-854. Participants were mostly white British and included more females than males, and it was suggested by the authors that clonal diversity may have been underestimated. Because no day 14 peak-response samples were available, repertoires were characterized only after the peak T cell response. Conclusions about previously exposed vaccinees are limited because only five to seven AZD1222 recipients were SARS-CoV-2 seropositive at baseline. Reportedly, close to half of the unique spike-specific TCRs recognized epitopes lying outside the regions that are mutated in the B.1.351 and B.1.1.7 variants. In the small 56-69-year group, the increase in depth fell short of significance, most likely because of low power. After two AZD1222 doses, spike-specific TCR breadth and depth were significantly higher than at day 0 and than in MenACWY recipients.

From its cysteine to its phenylalanine, the CDR3 spans 15 amino acids. Here the CDR3 DNA is all that survives: 45 bases in frame from base 1. V gives up 4 bases and J gives up 4 bases, and the segment between their germline ends measures 16 bases. The germline V gene encodes CDR1 PRHDT and CDR2 FYEKMQ (reference sequence). The sequence joins TRBV13 to TRBJ1-1, and the D gene may be TRBD1, 6 bases matching. Material: peripheral blood, obtained on day 0 of AZD1222 vaccination. The sequence was obtained from an adult in good health. The encoded CDR3 is CASSYGGGPPTEAFF. Read as DNA, the sequence is TGTGCCAGCAGCTACGGCGGGGGGCCTCCCACTGAAGCTTTCTTT.